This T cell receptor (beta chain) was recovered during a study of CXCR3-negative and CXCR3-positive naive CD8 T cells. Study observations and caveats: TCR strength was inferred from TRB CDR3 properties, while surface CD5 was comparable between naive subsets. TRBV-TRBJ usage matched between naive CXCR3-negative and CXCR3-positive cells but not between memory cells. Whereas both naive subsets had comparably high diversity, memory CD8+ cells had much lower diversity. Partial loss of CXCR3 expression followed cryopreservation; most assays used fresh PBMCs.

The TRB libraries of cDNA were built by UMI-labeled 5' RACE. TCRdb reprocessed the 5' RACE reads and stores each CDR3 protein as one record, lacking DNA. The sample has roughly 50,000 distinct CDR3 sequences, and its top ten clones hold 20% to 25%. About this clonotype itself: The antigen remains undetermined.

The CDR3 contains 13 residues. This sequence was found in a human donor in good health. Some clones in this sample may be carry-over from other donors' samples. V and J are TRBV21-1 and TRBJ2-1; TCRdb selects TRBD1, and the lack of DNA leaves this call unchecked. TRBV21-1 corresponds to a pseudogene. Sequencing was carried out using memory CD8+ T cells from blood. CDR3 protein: CASSPGRYNEQFF.